The T cell receptor beta chain under discussion was sequenced for a study of blood T cell repertoires in COVID-19. Looking at the study overall: Nucleic acid was either cDNA or gDNA, and it came from T cells, B-cell-depleted T cells, or PBMCs.

Per the original data handling: Quantification of nucleated cells was approximated via reference gene primer amplification. The method was immunoSEQ multiplex PCR; TCRdb's version includes in-frame clones alone and lacks a portion of them. That table furnishes V, J and clone size, whereas the DNA furnished D and trimming. The data show about 3,400 clones, 80% seen once. Trimming left V 5 bases short and J 8 bases short, with 12 bases between. This CDR3 comprises 12 residues. Germline CDR1 reads SEHNR; CDR2 reads FQNEAQ (reference sequence). This chain links TRBV7-9 with TRBJ1-2; weak D call: TRBD1 (6 bases). The receptor was derived from a human donor in a cohort sampled during active COVID-19. Sequencing was done on a sample of peripheral blood. CDR3 sequence (DNA): TGTGCCAGCAGCCCCCAGGGGCTCGGCTACACCTTC. It codes for CASSPQGLGYTF.